This is a list of T cell receptor beta chains from one sample in a study of blood T cell repertoires in COVID-19. Sequenced by immunoSEQ multiplex PCR; TCRdb stores in-frame clones only, minus some. The top ten hold roughly 2.3% of the sample, which has around 300,000 clones, roughly nine tenths seen once. The specimen sequenced was peripheral blood. These receptors were obtained from a man aged 45-60 years with acute or convalescent COVID-19. CDR3s include the opening cysteine and the closing phenylalanine or tryptophan. Each record gives: D gene, J gene, V gene, clone size, CDR3 DNA, CDR3 protein. A D gene is named only where the DNA matches it firmly. Rows may omit the clone size; those that give it use once, few, many or a size class.

d_gene: .; j_gene: TRBJ1-1; v_gene: TRBV19; abundance: .; CDR3nt: TGTGCCAGTAGTATAGCCAGGGGCTCCTTGAACACTGAAGCTTTCTTT; CDR3aa: CASSIARGSLNTEAFF
d_gene: .; j_gene: TRBJ1-2; v_gene: TRBV12-3/TRBV12-4; abundance: .; CDR3nt: TGTGCCAGCAGTTTAGACTCCTACTATGGCTACACCTTC; CDR3aa: CASSLDSYYGYTF
d_gene: .; j_gene: TRBJ1-3; v_gene: TRBV19; abundance: .; CDR3nt: TGTGCCAGTCGCCGAGGACTCCTCTCTGGAAACACCATATATTTT; CDR3aa: CASRRGLLSGNTIYF
d_gene: TRBD1; j_gene: TRBJ2-5; v_gene: TRBV5-4; abundance: .; CDR3nt: TGTGCCAGCAGCCGGGGACAGGGTGGGCAAGAGACCCAGTACTTC; CDR3aa: CASSRGQGGQETQYF
d_gene: TRBD2; j_gene: TRBJ2-5; v_gene: TRBV5-1; abundance: .; CDR3nt: TGCGCCAGCAGCTTGCTAGCGGGGGGACAAGAGACCCAGTACTTC; CDR3aa: CASSLLAGGQETQYF
d_gene: .; j_gene: TRBJ1-1; v_gene: TRBV4-1; abundance: .; CDR3nt: TGCGCCAGCAGCCAAGGCGACTCGAACACTGAAGCTTTCTTT; CDR3aa: CASSQGDSNTEAFF
d_gene: .; j_gene: TRBJ2-1; v_gene: TRBV27; abundance: .; CDR3nt: TGTGCCAGCAGTTTTGACTGGAGCTCCTACAATGAGCAGTTCTTC; CDR3aa: CASSFDWSSYNEQFF
d_gene: TRBD1; j_gene: TRBJ1-5; v_gene: TRBV27; abundance: .; CDR3nt: TGTGCCAGCAGTTTTTCAGGGGGGCAACAGCCCCAGCATTTT; CDR3aa: CASSFSGGQQPQHF
d_gene: TRBD1; j_gene: TRBJ2-2; v_gene: TRBV29-1; abundance: .; CDR3nt: TGCAGCGTTGGACAGGGTCACGCCGGGGAGCTGTTTTTT; CDR3aa: CSVGQGHAGELFF
d_gene: .; j_gene: TRBJ2-5; v_gene: TRBV3-1/TRBV3-2; abundance: .; CDR3nt: TGTGCCAGCAGCCCGGGACTCCAAGAGACCCAGTACTTC; CDR3aa: CASSPGLQETQYF
d_gene: .; j_gene: TRBJ2-7; v_gene: TRBV30; abundance: .; CDR3nt: TGTGCCTGGAGTGACGACAGGGAGCAGTACTTC; CDR3aa: CAWSDDREQYF
d_gene: .; j_gene: TRBJ2-5; v_gene: TRBV6-5; abundance: .; CDR3nt: TGTGCCAGCAGTTACCCTCCGGGGGAAGAGACCCAGTACTTC; CDR3aa: CASSYPPGEETQYF
d_gene: TRBD2; j_gene: TRBJ2-7; v_gene: TRBV2; abundance: .; CDR3nt: TGTGCCAGCAGTGAAAGCCGGTCTAGCGGATCCTACGAGCAGTACTTC; CDR3aa: CASSESRSSGSYEQYF
d_gene: TRBD2; j_gene: TRBJ2-3; v_gene: TRBV6-5; abundance: once; CDR3nt: TGTGCCAGCAGTCAACTAGCGGGGGGCCGCGATACGCAGTATTTT; CDR3aa: CASSQLAGGRDTQYF
d_gene: .; j_gene: TRBJ1-1; v_gene: TRBV4-2; abundance: .; CDR3nt: TGTGCCAGCAGCCAAGATCATACAAACACTGAAGCTTTCTTT; CDR3aa: CASSQDHTNTEAFF
d_gene: TRBD1; j_gene: TRBJ2-2; v_gene: TRBV5-1; abundance: .; CDR3nt: TGCGCCAGCAGCACCCGGACAGGGGACACCGGGGAGCTGTTTTTT; CDR3aa: CASSTRTGDTGELFF
d_gene: .; j_gene: TRBJ1-1; v_gene: TRBV3-1/TRBV3-2; abundance: .; CDR3nt: TGTGCCAGCAGCCCGCTATCCGGGAACACTGAAGCTTTCTTT; CDR3aa: CASSPLSGNTEAFF
d_gene: .; j_gene: TRBJ2-3; v_gene: TRBV3-1/TRBV3-2; abundance: .; CDR3nt: TGTGCCAGCAGCCAAGCCCCCAGGGCAGATACGCAGTATTTT; CDR3aa: CASSQAPRADTQYF
d_gene: TRBD1; j_gene: TRBJ1-2; v_gene: TRBV29-1; abundance: .; CDR3nt: TGCAGCGTAGACAGGGGGCTTTCCTATGGCTACACCTTC; CDR3aa: CSVDRGLSYGYTF
d_gene: TRBD1; j_gene: TRBJ2-4; v_gene: TRBV2; abundance: .; CDR3nt: TGTGCCAGCAGTGCCCCTCTTACAGGGGGAGCCAAAAACATTCAGTACTTC; CDR3aa: CASSAPLTGGAKNIQYF
d_gene: .; j_gene: TRBJ1-1; v_gene: TRBV2; abundance: .; CDR3nt: TGTGCCAGCAGGAAACGACAGACTAACACTGAAGCTTTCTTT; CDR3aa: CASRKRQTNTEAFF
d_gene: .; j_gene: TRBJ1-2; v_gene: TRBV24-1; abundance: .; CDR3nt: TGTGCCACCAGTGATAGGGAGTCTAACTATGGCTACACCTTC; CDR3aa: CATSDRESNYGYTF